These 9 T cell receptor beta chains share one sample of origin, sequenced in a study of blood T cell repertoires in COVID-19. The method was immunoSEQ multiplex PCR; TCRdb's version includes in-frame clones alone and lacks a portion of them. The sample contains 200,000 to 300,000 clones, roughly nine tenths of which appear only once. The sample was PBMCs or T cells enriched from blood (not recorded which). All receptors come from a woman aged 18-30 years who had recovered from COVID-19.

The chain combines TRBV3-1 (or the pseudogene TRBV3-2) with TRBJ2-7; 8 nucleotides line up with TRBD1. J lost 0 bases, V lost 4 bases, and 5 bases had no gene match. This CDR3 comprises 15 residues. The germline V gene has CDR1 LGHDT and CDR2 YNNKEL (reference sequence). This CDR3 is CASSLGTGISYEQYF. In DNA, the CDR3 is TGTGCCAGCAGCCTGGGGACAGGTATCTCCTACGAGCAGTACTTC.

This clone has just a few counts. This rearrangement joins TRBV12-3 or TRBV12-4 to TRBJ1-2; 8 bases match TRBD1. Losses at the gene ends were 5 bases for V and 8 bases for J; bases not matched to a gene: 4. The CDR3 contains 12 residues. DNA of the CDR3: TGTGCCAGCAGTCCCCGGGACAGGGGCTACACCTTC. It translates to CASSPRDRGYTF.

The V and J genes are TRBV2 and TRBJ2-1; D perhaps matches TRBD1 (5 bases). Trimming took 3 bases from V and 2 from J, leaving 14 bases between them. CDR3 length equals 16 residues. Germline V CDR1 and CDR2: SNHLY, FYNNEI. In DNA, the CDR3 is TGTGCCAGCAGTGACGGGCAGGGTCATCCCTACAATGAGCAGTTCTTC. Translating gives CASSDGQGHPYNEQFF.

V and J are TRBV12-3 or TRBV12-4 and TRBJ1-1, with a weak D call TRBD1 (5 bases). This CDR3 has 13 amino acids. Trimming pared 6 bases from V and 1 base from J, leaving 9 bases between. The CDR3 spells CASRGRANTEAFF. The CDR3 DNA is TGTGCCAGCAGGGGCAGGGCGAACACTGAAGCTTTCTTT.

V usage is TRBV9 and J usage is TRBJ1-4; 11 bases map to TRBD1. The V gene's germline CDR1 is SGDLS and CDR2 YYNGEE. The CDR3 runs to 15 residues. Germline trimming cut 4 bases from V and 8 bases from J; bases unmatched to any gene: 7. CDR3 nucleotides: TGTGCCAGCAGCCCGGCCGGGACAGGGGGAGAAAAACTGTTTTTT. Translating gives CASSPAGTGGEKLFF.

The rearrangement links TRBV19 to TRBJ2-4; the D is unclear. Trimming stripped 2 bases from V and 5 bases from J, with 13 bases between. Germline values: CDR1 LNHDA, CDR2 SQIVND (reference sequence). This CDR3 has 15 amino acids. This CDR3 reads CASSIRSQSENIQYF. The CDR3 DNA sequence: TGTGCCAGTAGTATAAGGAGCCAGAGTGAAAACATTCAGTACTTC.

Here the CDR3 DNA reads TGTGCCAGCAGCTTTGCGTGGCGGGGGACACCGTATGGCTACACCTTC. Translated, it gives CASSFAWRGTPYGYTF. V is TRBV5-6 and J is TRBJ1-2, with D perhaps TRBD1 (6 bases). CDR3 size: 16 residues. V lost 2 bases, J lost 5 bases, and 19 bases lay in between. The V gene's germline CDR1 is SGHDT and CDR2 YYEEEE.

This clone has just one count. This chain's CDR3 is CASSDRASDRGAEQYF. The CDR3 DNA reads TGTGCCAGTAGTGACCGTGCGTCTGACAGGGGGGCCGAGCAGTACTTC. This chain joins TRBV19 and TRBJ2-7; TRBD1 matches 9 bases. There are 16 residues in the CDR3. J lost 6 bases, V lost 5 bases, and 14 bases had no gene match. CDR1 LNHDA and CDR2 SQIVND come from the germline V gene (reference sequence). Supplemented by reference TRBV19 and TRBJ2-7, the full variable domain reads DGGITQSPKYLFRKEGQNVTLSCEQNLNHDAMYWYRQDPGQGLRLIYYSQIVNDFQKGDIAEGYSVSREKKESFPLTVTSAQKNPTAFYLCASSDRASDRGAEQYFGPGTRLTVT.

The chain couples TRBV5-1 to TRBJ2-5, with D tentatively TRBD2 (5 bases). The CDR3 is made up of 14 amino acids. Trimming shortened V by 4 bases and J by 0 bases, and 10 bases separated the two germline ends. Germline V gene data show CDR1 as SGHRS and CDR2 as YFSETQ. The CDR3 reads CASSLTGNQETQYF. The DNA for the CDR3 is TGCGCCAGCAGCCTAACCGGGAACCAAGAGACCCAGTACTTC. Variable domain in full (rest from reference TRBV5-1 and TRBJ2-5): KAGVTQTPRYLIKTRGQQVTLSCSPISGHRSVSWYQQTPGQGLQFLFEYFSETQRNKGNFPGRFSGRQFSNSRSEMNVSTLELGDSALYLCASSLTGNQETQYFGPGTRLLVL.